These 9 T cell receptor beta chains came from one sample sequenced in a study of blood T cell repertoires in COVID-19. TCRdb's table, derived via immunoSEQ multiplex PCR, lists solely in-frame clones and lacks some. The sample records about 100,000 clones, roughly 87% being singletons. The specimen sequenced was peripheral blood. The receptors shown here come from an older woman with acute or convalescent COVID-19.

The chain is built from TRBV19 and TRBJ2-1; D may be TRBD1 (5 bases). CDR3 length: 13 amino acids. The ends were cut back, 9 bases at V and 6 bases at J, with 15 bases in the middle. Germline-derived CDR1 and CDR2 are LNHDA and SQIVND (reference sequence). CDR3 loop: CASLPRDRNEQFF. The CDR3 coding sequence is TGTGCCAGCCTCCCCAGGGATCGCAATGAGCAGTTCTTC. The full variable domain, rest sourced from reference TRBV19 and TRBJ2-1, is DGGITQSPKYLFRKEGQNVTLSCEQNLNHDAMYWYRQDPGQGLRLIYYSQIVNDFQKGDIAEGYSVSREKKESFPLTVTSAQKNPTAFYLCASLPRDRNEQFFGPGTRLTVL.

This chain uses TRBV18 with TRBJ1-1, with a possible D match to TRBD1 (5 bases). Germline CDR1 and CDR2: KGHSH and LQKENI. V was pared by 6 bases and J by 3 bases, with 14 bases between. The CDR3 totals 14 residues. The CDR3: CASSLLDTDTEAFF. As DNA, the CDR3 is TGTGCCAGCTCTCTTTTGGACACAGACACTGAAGCTTTCTTT.

The rearrangement links TRBV2 to TRBJ1-5, with D maybe TRBD1 (5 bases). V lost 3 bases and J lost 5, with 8 bases in between. Germline CDR1 SNHLY, CDR2 FYNNEI. CDR3 length: 13 residues. The CDR3 nucleotides are TGTGCCAGCAGTGACCAGGGCCATCAGCCCCAGCATTTT. The encoded protein is CASSDQGHQPQHF. Full variable domain (rest looked up from reference TRBV2 and TRBJ1-5): EPEVTQTPSHQVTQMGQEVILRCVPISNHLYFYWYRQILGQKVEFLVSFYNNEISEKSEIFDDQFSVERPDGSNFTLKIRSTKLEDSAMYFCASSDQGHQPQHFGDGTRLSIL.

Comments on this clone: This sample also contains other DNA sequences that code for the same CDR3. This chain uses TRBV27 with TRBJ2-4, with D uncertain. The V gene's germline CDR1 is MNHEY and CDR2 SMNVEV (reference sequence). V lost 5 bases, J lost 0 bases, and 5 bases lay in between. The CDR3 has 13 residues. CDR3 protein: CASSPLAKNIQYF. CDR3 coding DNA: TGTGCCAGCAGTCCCCTAGCCAAAAACATTCAGTACTTC.

The rearrangement links TRBV7-9 to TRBJ1-1; D call uncertain. Per germline, CDR1 SEHNR and CDR2 FQNEAQ (reference sequence). The CDR3 spans 13 residues. Trimming took off 6 bases at V and 0 bases at J, with 8 bases between the two ends. The CDR3, as DNA: TGTGCCAGCAGTCCCCAGATGAACACTGAAGCTTTCTTT. Protein: CASSPQMNTEAFF.

This chain links TRBV7-2 with TRBJ2-3; D is ambiguous. The CDR3 contains 16 residues. The germline V gene has CDR1 SGHTA and CDR2 FQGNSA. Trimming removed 0 bases at V and 3 bases at J, with 13 bases between. The CDR3 coding sequence is TGTGCCAGCAGCTTAGCTGGCAGGAAATTTACAGATACGCAGTATTTT. The encoded protein is CASSLAGRKFTDTQYF.

CDR3 nucleotide sequence: TGTGCCAGCAGCTACTCCGGGGGCAATGAGCAGTTCTTC. Amino acid sequence: CASSYSGGNEQFF. The rearrangement joins TRBV7-9 to TRBJ2-1; D may be TRBD2 (6 bases). CDR3 length equals 13 residues. V dropped 4 bases and J dropped 6 bases, with 10 bases sitting between them. CDR1 and CDR2 (germline): SEHNR, FQNEAQ (reference sequence).

V gene TRBV9 combines with J gene TRBJ2-5; D remains ambiguous. V was pared by 4 bases and J by 2 bases, with 12 bases between. This CDR3 contains 14 residues. Per germline, CDR1 SGDLS and CDR2 YYNGEE. CDR3 residues: CASSPWASQETQYF. The CDR3 region has the DNA TGTGCCAGCAGCCCGTGGGCCTCTCAAGAGACCCAGTACTTC.

This clone was seen more than once but under ten times. The chain links TRBV5-1 to TRBJ2-1; 15 bases are shared with TRBD2. This CDR3 has 16 residues. Germline-derived CDR1 and CDR2 are SGHRS and YFSETQ. The ends lost 4 bases at V and 7 bases at J; junction bases unmatched: 6. Written as DNA, the CDR3 is TGCGCCAGCAGCAAGGGACTAGCGGGAGGTGGGAATGAGCAGTTCTTC. It translates to CASSKGLAGGGNEQFF.